One sample yielded the 14 T cell receptor beta chains listed below, sequenced in a study of control samples from healthy donors and cancer patients. TCRdb's table, derived via immunoSEQ multiplex PCR, lists solely in-frame clones and lacks some. The data contain 55,000 to 90,000 clones, roughly 84% of them singletons. The specimen sequenced was blood. These receptor sequences come from a man aged 50-59 years in good health.

The V call is TRBV18, the J call TRBJ1-5; a weak D match, TRBD1 (5 bases). The CDR3 spans 14 residues. CDR1 is KGHSH, CDR2 LQKENI, per germline. Trimming stripped 3 bases from V and 3 bases from J, with 9 bases between. CDR3: CASSPTVSNQPQHF. The CDR3, as DNA: TGTGCCAGCTCACCGACAGTCTCCAATCAGCCCCAGCATTTT.

The count of this clone is one. The CDR3 region has the DNA TGTGCCACCAGTCACCCCACAGGGAACTTGAATGAAAAACTGTTTTTT. Amino acids: CATSHPTGNLNEKLFF. The chain has TRBV24-1 and TRBJ1-4; a possible D gene is TRBD1 (6 bases). From germline, CDR1 is KGHDR and CDR2 SFDVKD. The V gene lost 6 bases and the J gene lost 5 bases, with 18 bases spanning the gap. This CDR3 is 16 amino acids long.

V and J are TRBV7-2 and TRBJ2-5, with 8 bases matching TRBD2. V lost 5 bases, J lost 7 bases, and 12 bases stayed unmatched. The germline V gene encodes CDR1 SGHTA and CDR2 FQGNSA. The CDR3 sequence is 15 residues long. Here the CDR3 reads CASSLVGGGRGTQYF. For the CDR3, the DNA is TGTGCCAGCAGCCTCGTCGGCGGGGGGCGGGGGACCCAGTACTTC.

V gene TRBV14 combines with J gene TRBJ1-3, with D possibly being TRBD1 (5 bases). This CDR3 has 17 amino acids. Trimming shortened V by 0 bases and J by 0 bases, and 12 bases separated the two germline ends. CDR1 is SGHDN, CDR2 FVKESK, per germline. CDR3 in DNA: TGTGCCAGCAGCCAAGAATCAACAGGCCGCTCTGGAAACACCATATATTTT. The encoded protein is CASSQESTGRSGNTIYF.

This clone occurred a few times. The chain combines TRBV12-3 or TRBV12-4 with TRBJ1-1; TRBD1 might be the D (5 bases). The V end lost 8 bases, the J end lost 1 base, and 11 bases lay between the germline ends. This CDR3 has 13 amino acids. For the CDR3, the DNA is TGTGCCAGCGCATTGGGGGGGAACACTGAAGCTTTCTTT. As protein: CASALGGNTEAFF.

The chain has TRBV10-3 and TRBJ2-3; D uncertain. V lost 0 bases and J lost 3, with 7 bases in between. The V gene's germline CDR1 is ENHRY and CDR2 SYGVKD. This CDR3 is built from 14 residues. The CDR3 DNA reads as TGTGCCATCAGTGAGTCGGTCGTTACAGATACGCAGTATTTT. Protein sequence: CAISESVVTDTQYF.

The V and J genes are TRBV6-4 and TRBJ2-1; tentatively, D is TRBD2 (5 bases). Germline loops: CDR1 MRHNA, CDR2 SNTAGT. This CDR3 spans 14 amino acids. V was pared by 2 bases and J by 9 bases, with 14 bases between. CDR3 in amino acids: CASSDGIGEGEQFF. The CDR3 DNA reads as TGTGCCAGCAGTGACGGGATAGGAGAGGGTGAGCAGTTCTTC.

V usage is TRBV2 and J usage is TRBJ1-4, with D unresolved. V shed 8 bases and J shed 10 bases, with 8 bases lying between them. CDR3 length: 10 residues. The germline gives CDR1 SNHLY, CDR2 FYNNEI. CDR3 bases: TGTGCCAGCGGTGCGCGAAAACTGTTTTTT. Translated, it gives CASGARKLFF.

The rearrangement joins TRBV4-3 to TRBJ2-7, with a tentative D call TRBD2 (6 bases). From germline, CDR1 is LGHNA and CDR2 YSLEER. V dropped 1 base and J dropped 3 bases, with 13 bases sitting between them. There are 15 residues in the CDR3. CDR3 protein: CASSQGVGLIYEQYF. The DNA for the CDR3 is TGCGCCAGCAGCCAAGGGGTGGGACTTATCTACGAGCAGTACTTC.

This clone was found once. The J gene is TRBJ1-6, the V gene TRBV10-3; D is uncertain. This CDR3 has 14 residues. The V end was cut by 0 bases, the J end by 7 bases, with 7 bases between. Germline CDR1 and CDR2: ENHRY and SYGVKD. CDR3 nucleotide sequence: TGTGCCATCAGTGAGTCGGCAAACAATTCACCCCTCCACTTT. Its protein product is CAISESANNSPLHF.

This chain connects TRBV19 to TRBJ2-1; D is unclear. The germline V and J ends were trimmed by 5 bases and 13 bases, with 21 bases remaining between them. Per the germline V gene, CDR1 is LNHDA and CDR2 is SQIVND (reference sequence). CDR3 length equals 14 residues. DNA of the CDR3: TGTGCCAGTAGTCCCCGGCGAGACACAGCCGTCCAGTTCTTC. Amino acids: CASSPRRDTAVQFF.

The V call is TRBV24-1, the J call TRBJ2-1, with a weak D call TRBD1 (6 bases). The V end was cut by 9 bases, the J end by 10 bases, with 12 bases between. This CDR3 is 11 amino acids long. Germline loops: CDR1 KGHDR, CDR2 SFDVKD. The CDR3 nucleotides read TGTGCCACCCGGGAAAGGGGGGAGCAGTTCTTC. Translated, it gives CATRERGEQFF.

This chain links TRBV14 with TRBJ2-2, with no clear D. The CDR3 is 16 amino acids. The V and J ends lost 3 bases and 1 base respectively, with 12 bases between them. CDR1 is SGHDN, CDR2 FVKESK, per germline. The CDR3 sequence: CASSQLSPRNTGELFF. CDR3 bases: TGTGCCAGCAGCCAGCTTTCTCCGCGGAACACCGGGGAGCTGTTTTTT.

The chain couples TRBV6-1 to TRBJ2-5, with D hard to call. Germline V lookup: CDR1 MNHNS, CDR2 SASEGT. This CDR3 is built from 14 residues. Deletions cut 2 bases from V and 2 bases from J, with 9 bases between. CDR3 in DNA: TGTGCCAGCAGTGAAAGACGGCCTCAAGAGACCCAGTACTTC. Translation: CASSERRPQETQYF.